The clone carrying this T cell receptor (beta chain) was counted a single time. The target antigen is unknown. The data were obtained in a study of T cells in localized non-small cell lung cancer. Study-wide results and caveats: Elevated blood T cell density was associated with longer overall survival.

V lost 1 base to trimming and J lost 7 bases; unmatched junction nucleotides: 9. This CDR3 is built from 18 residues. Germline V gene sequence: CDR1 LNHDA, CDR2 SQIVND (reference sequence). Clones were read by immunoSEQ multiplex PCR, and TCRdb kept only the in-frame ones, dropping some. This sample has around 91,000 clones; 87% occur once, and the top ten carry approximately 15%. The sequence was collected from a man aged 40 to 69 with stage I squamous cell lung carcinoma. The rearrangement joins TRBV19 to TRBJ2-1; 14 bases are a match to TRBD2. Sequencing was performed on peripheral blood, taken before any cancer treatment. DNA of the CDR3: TGTGCCAGTAGTATAGGAGGACTAGCGGGGGGCCTGAGGAATGAGCAGTTCTTC. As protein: CASSIGGLAGGLRNEQFF.